This T cell receptor (beta chain) came from a study of blood T cell repertoires in COVID-19. The J segment lost 4 bases and the V segment lost 0 bases, leaving 3 bases of the junction unmatched. The germline gives CDR1 PRHDT, CDR2 FYEKMQ (reference sequence). This CDR3 is built from 15 residues. Clones were sequenced by immunoSEQ multiplex PCR, and TCRdb holds only the in-frame ones, with some missing. The sample carries approximately 40,000 clones, 70% to 90% recorded once. The TCR sequence derives from a man aged 60 to 75 with COVID-19, enrolled during active disease. Source material: peripheral blood. J is TRBJ1-2 and V is TRBV13; 9 nucleotides align to TRBD1. CDR3 nucleotides: TGTGCCAGCAGCTTAGGTAGACAGGGGGTCTATGGCTACACCTTC. It specifies CASSLGRQGVYGYTF.